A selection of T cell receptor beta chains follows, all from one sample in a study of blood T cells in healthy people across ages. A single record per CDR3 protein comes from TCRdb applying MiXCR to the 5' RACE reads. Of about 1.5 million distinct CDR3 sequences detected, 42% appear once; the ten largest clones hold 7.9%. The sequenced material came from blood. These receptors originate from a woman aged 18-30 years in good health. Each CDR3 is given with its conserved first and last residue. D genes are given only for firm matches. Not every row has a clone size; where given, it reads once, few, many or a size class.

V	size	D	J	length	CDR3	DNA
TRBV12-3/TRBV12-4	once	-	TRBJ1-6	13	CASSPDQSSPLHF	TGTGCCAGCAGTCCGGACCAGAGTTCACCCCTCCACTTT
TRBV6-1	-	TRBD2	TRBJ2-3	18	CASSRLAGGQSSTDTQYF	TGTGCCAGCAGCAGACTCGCGGGGGGCCAATCTAGCACAGATACGCAGTATTTT
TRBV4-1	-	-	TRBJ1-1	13	CASSLHGGTEAFF	TGCGCCAGCAGCCTCCATGGGGGAACTGAAGCTTTCTTT
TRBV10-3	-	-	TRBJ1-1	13	CAIREGTYTEAFF	TGTGCCATCCGCGAGGGCACCTACACTGAAGCTTTCTTT
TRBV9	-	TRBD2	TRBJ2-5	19	CASSPGGTSGSKAYNEQYF	TGTGCCAGCAGCCCAGGGGGGACTAGCGGGAGCAAAGCCTACAATGAGCAGTACTTC
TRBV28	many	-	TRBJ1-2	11	CASSLRSGYTF	TGTGCCAGCAGTCTCCGGTCCGGCTACACCTTC
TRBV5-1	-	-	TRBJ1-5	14	CASSPGLDNQPQHF	TGCGCCAGCAGCCCGGGGTTAGACAATCAGCCCCAGCATTTT
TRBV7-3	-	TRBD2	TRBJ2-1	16	CASSLFSGGAYNEQFF	TGTGCCAGCAGCTTATTTAGCGGGGGGGCCTACAATGAGCAGTTCTTC
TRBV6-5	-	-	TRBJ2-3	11	CASQGGDTQYF	TGTGCCAGCCAAGGGGGAGATACGCAGTATTTT
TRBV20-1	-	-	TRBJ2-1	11	CSAPDRYEQFF	TGCAGTGCTCCGGACAGATACGAGCAGTTCTTC
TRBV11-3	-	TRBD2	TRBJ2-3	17	CASSLAGVAGGPDTQYF	TGTGCCAGCAGCTTAGCGGGTGTAGCGGGGGGGCCAGATACGCAGTATTTT
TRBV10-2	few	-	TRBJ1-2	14	CASSEAIGEDGYTF	TGCGCCAGCAGTGAGGCGATAGGAGAAGATGGCTACACCTTC
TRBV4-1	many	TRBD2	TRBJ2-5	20	CASSQAFEKPSGRVKETQYF	TGCGCCAGCAGCCAAGCATTTGAGAAGCCTAGCGGGAGGGTCAAAGAGACCCAGTACTTC
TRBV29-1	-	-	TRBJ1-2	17	CSVEDGQSPFLLYGYTF	TGCAGCGTTGAAGATGGCCAGTCTCCCTTCCTTCTCTATGGCTACACCTTC
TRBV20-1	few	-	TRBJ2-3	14	CSAILSVGTDTQYF	TGCAGTGCTATCCTCTCTGTTGGAACAGATACGCAGTATTTT